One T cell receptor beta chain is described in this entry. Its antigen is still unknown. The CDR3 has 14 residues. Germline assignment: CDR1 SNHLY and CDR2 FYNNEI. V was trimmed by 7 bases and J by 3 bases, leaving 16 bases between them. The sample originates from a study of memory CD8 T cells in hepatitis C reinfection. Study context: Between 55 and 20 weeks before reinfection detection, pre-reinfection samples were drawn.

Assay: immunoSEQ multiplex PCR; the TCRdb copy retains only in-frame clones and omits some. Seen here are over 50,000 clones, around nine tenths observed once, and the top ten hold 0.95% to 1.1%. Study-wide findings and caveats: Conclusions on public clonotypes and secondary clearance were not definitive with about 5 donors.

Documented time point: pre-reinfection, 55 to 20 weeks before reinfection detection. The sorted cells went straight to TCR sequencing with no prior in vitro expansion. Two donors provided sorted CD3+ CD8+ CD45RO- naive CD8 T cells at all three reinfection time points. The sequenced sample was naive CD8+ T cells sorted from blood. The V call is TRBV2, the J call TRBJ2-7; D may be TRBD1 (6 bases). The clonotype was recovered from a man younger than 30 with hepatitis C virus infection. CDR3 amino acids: CASTQGHLVYEQYF. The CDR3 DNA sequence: TGTGCCAGCACCCAGGGACACCTCGTCTACGAGCAGTACTTC.